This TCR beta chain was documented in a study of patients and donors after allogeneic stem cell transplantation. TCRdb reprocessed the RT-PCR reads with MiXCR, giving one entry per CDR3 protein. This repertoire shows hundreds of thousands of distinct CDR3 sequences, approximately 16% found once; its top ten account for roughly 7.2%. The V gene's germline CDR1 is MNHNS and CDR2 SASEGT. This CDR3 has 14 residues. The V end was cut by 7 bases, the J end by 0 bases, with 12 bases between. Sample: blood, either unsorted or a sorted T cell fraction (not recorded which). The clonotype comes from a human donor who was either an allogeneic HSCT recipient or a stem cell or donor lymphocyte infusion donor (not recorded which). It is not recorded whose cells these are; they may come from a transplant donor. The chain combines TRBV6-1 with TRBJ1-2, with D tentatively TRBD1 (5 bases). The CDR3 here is CASNGGLANYGYTF. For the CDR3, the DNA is TGTGCCAGCAATGGGGGGTTAGCTAACTATGGCTACACCTTC.